Sequencing of this T cell receptor (beta chain) was carried out in a study of blood T cell repertoires in COVID-19. Study overall: Acute and convalescent COVID-19 specimens originated in the United States, Italy and Spain. T cells, B-cell-depleted T cells, or PBMCs provided the cDNA or gDNA that served as material.

Methods used by the authors: Estimation of nucleated cell counts relied on the amplification of reference gene primers. Clones were sequenced by immunoSEQ multiplex PCR, and TCRdb holds only the in-frame ones, with some missing. D and trimming come from the DNA, and the V and J calls and clone size come from that table. The sample comprises roughly 320,000 clones, 85% to 90% of which are singletons, and 6% to 8% rests with the top ten. During active infection, Seattle patients enrolled and were then monitored through disease. Germline V gene sequence: CDR1 MNHNS, CDR2 SASEGT. The V and J ends lost 7 bases and 4 bases respectively, with 17 bases between them. There are 14 residues in the CDR3.

Sequencing input: peripheral blood. The receptor comes from a woman aged 45-65 years with COVID-19, enrolled during active disease. The rearrangement uses TRBV6-1 and TRBJ2-7, with a possible D match to TRBD2 (7 bases). This chain's CDR3 is CASTPGGGSYEQYF. The CDR3 bases are TGTGCCAGCACCCCGGGGGGCGGGAGTTACGAGCAGTACTTC.